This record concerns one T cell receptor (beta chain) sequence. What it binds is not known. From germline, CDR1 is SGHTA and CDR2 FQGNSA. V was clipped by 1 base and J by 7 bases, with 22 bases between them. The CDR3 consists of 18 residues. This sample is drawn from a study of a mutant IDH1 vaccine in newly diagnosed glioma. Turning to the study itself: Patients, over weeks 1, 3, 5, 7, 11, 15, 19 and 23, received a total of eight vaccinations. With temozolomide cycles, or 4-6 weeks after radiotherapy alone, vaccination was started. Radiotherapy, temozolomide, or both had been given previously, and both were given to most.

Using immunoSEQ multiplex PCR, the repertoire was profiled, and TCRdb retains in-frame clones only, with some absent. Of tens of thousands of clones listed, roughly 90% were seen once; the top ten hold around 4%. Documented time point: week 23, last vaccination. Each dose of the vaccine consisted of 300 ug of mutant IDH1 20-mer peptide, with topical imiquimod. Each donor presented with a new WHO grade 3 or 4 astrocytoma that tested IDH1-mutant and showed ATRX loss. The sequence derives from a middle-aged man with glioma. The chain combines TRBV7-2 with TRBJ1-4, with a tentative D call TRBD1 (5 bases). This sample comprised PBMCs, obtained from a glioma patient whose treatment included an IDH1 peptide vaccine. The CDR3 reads CASSLVILGRGSAEKLFF. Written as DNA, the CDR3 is TGTGCCAGCAGCTTAGTAATCCTGGGGCGGGGGTCTGCTGAAAAACTGTTTTTT.